The source of this T cell receptor (beta chain) is a study of OX40 agonist ivuxolimab in advanced cancers. Study details: An anti-OX40 (CD134) antibody with agonistic activity, ivuxolimab, was administered to patients. The dose-escalation group included hepatocellular carcinoma, melanoma, renal cell carcinoma and head and neck cancer. Having had anti-PD-1, anti-PD-L1 or anti-CTLA-4 therapy before was allowed, and roughly 38% had some.

Here immunoSEQ multiplex PCR was the method, and the copy in TCRdb shows in-frame clones only, minus some. Of more than 40,000 clones listed, about 88% are singletons. CDR1 KGHSH and CDR2 LQKENI come from the germline V gene. Trimming took 5 bases from V and 4 from J, leaving 17 bases between them. CDR3 length: 15 residues. A remark on this clone: Its antigen is as yet unknown.

Study-wide points: At 0.1 to 3.0 mg/kg, clonal expansion of CD4+ and CD8+ blood T cells had occurred by week 6.

The starting material was CD4+ or CD8+ T cells sorted from blood, obtained in a trial of the OX40 agonist ivuxolimab. The chain is built from TRBV18 and TRBJ2-5; D perhaps matches TRBD2 (6 bases). This receptor was identified in an adult with an advanced solid tumor such as melanoma, head and neck, liver or kidney cancer. Written as DNA, the CDR3 is TGTGCCAGCTCAAGAGCCGGGAGCGGGCCAGAGACCCAGTACTTC. Translation gives CASSRAGSGPETQYF.